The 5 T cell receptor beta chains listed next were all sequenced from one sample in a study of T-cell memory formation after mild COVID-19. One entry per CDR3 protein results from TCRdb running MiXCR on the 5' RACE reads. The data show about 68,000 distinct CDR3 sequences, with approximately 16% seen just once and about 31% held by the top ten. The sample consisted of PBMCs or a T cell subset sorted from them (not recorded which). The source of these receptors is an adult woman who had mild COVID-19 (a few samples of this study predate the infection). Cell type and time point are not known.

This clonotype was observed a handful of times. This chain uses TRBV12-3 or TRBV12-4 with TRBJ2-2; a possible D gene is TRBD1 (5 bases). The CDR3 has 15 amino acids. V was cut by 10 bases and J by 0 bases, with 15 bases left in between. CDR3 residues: CATLQGPANTGELFF. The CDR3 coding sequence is TGTGCCACCCTCCAGGGTCCCGCGAACACCGGGGAGCTGTTTTTT.

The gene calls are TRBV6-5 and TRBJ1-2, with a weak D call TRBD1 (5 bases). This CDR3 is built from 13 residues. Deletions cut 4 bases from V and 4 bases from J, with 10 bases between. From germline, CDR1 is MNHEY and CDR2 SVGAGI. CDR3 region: CASSSQGPYGYTF. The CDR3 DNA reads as TGTGCCAGCAGTTCCCAGGGCCCCTATGGCTACACCTTC.

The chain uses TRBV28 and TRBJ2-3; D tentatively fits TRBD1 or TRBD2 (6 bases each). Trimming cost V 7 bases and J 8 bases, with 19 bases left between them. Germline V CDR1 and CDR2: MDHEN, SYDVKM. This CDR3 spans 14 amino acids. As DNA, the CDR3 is TGTGCCAGCATCTACGGAGGGGGGCGGCCTACGCAGTATTTT. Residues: CASIYGGGRPTQYF.

The CDR3 spells CASSWGTEETQYF. DNA for the CDR3: TGTGCCAGCAGCTGGGGCACAGAAGAGACCCAGTACTTC. The V and J genes are TRBV7-9 and TRBJ2-5; weak D call: TRBD1 (5 bases). Germline V CDR1 and CDR2: SEHNR, FQNEAQ (reference sequence). This CDR3 is 13 amino acids long. Trimming cost V 4 bases and J 3 bases, with 9 bases left between them.

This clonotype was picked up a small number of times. CDR3 coding DNA: TGCGCCAGCAGCCAAGAAGGGCCAAGTTATAGCAATCAGCCCCAGCATTTT. It is translated as CASSQEGPSYSNQPQHF. The genes are TRBV4-1 and TRBJ1-5, with D unclear. Germline V gene data show CDR1 as MGHRA and CDR2 as YSYEKL. CDR3 length: 17 residues. The V and J ends lost 0 bases and 0 bases respectively, with 12 bases between them.